What follows are 25 T cell receptor beta chains derived from one specimen sequenced in a study of PD-1 blockade in mismatch repair-deficient tumors. TCRdb's copy holds only in-frame clones and misses some; the assay was immunoSEQ multiplex PCR. Among nearly 25,000 clones listed, 65% to 85% were seen once. The sequencing used peripheral blood, collected 12 weeks after starting pembrolizumab. These receptors were obtained from an adult with mismatch repair-deficient cancer.

The chain joins TRBV9 to TRBJ1-3; D gene unclear. Germline CDR1 SGDLS, CDR2 YYNGEE. Trimming stripped 1 base from V and 4 bases from J, with 12 bases between. The CDR3 is 15 amino acids. The CDR3 DNA reads as TGTGCCAGCAGCGTATCCCACGTGGGGGGAAACACCATATATTTT. Translation gives CASSVSHVGGNTIYF.

Comment on this clone: The same CDR3 also results from other DNA sequences found in this sample. This chain uses TRBV7-8 with TRBJ2-1, with a possible D match to TRBD2 (6 bases). Germline V CDR1 and CDR2: SGHVS, FQNEAQ. CDR3 length: 13 residues. Trimming took off 5 bases at V and 10 bases at J, with 15 bases between the two ends. The CDR3 DNA reads as TGTGCCAGCAGCCCCCCACGGCGGGACGAGCAGTTCTTC. Its protein product is CASSPPRRDEQFF.

The J gene is TRBJ1-2, the V gene TRBV7-9; D is possibly TRBD1 (5 bases). Trimming pared 5 bases from V and 3 bases from J, leaving 13 bases between. Germline V gene sequence: CDR1 SEHNR, CDR2 FQNEAQ (reference sequence). The CDR3 consists of 14 residues. CDR3 nucleotide sequence: TGTGCCAGCAGCCCATCCGGGGCCTACTATGGCTACACCTTC. As protein: CASSPSGAYYGYTF.

In this sample, this clone turned up a few times. The chain joins TRBV7-9 to TRBJ2-7; D remains ambiguous. The germline V and J ends were trimmed by 4 bases and 2 bases, with 6 bases remaining between them. The germline CDR1 and CDR2 sequences are SEHNR and FQNEAQ (reference sequence). The CDR3 spans 12 residues. Here the CDR3 DNA reads TGTGCCAGCAGCTCCGGACCCTACGAGCAGTACTTC. It is translated as CASSSGPYEQYF.

V and J are TRBV28 and TRBJ1-1; possible D gene TRBD1, 6 bases. The V and J ends lost 4 bases and 1 base respectively, with 7 bases between them. This CDR3 is built from 13 residues. Germline loops: CDR1 MDHEN, CDR2 SYDVKM. CDR3 in amino acids: CASSSGQNTEAFF. The CDR3 DNA reads as TGTGCCAGCAGTTCGGGACAGAACACTGAAGCTTTCTTT.

This sequence joins TRBV6-1 and TRBJ1-1; 8 bases fit TRBD1. This CDR3 has 12 amino acids. J lost 1 base, V lost 8 bases, and 0 bases had no gene match. Germline assignment: CDR1 MNHNS and CDR2 SASEGT. The CDR3 sequence is CASGTGNTEAFF. Here the CDR3 DNA reads TGTGCCAGCGGGACAGGGAACACTGAAGCTTTCTTT.

The chain carries TRBV27 and TRBJ1-5; D is undetermined. Germline V gene sequence: CDR1 MNHEY, CDR2 SMNVEV (reference sequence). The CDR3 runs to 13 residues. Trimming shortened V by 4 bases and J by 6 bases, and 10 bases separated the two germline ends. CDR3 sequence: CASSYREGQPQHF. Here the CDR3 DNA reads TGTGCCAGCAGTTATCGCGAGGGTCAGCCCCAGCATTTT.

This clone was seen a single time. The CDR3 coding sequence is TGTGCCAGCAGTTACCTAGACGATACGCAGTATTTT. Its translation is CASSYLDDTQYF. J is TRBJ2-3 and V is TRBV6-6; D is ambiguous. V shed 2 bases and J shed 6 bases, with 6 bases lying between them. Germline V gene lookup returns CDR1 MNHNY and CDR2 SVGAGI (reference sequence). The CDR3 runs 12 residues.

The chain joins TRBV28 to TRBJ2-7; maybe TRBD2 (5 bases). The V end lost 1 base, the J end lost 5 bases, and 15 bases lay between the germline ends. In germline, CDR1 is MDHEN, CDR2 SYDVKM. The CDR3 is 15 amino acids. The DNA of the CDR3 is TGTGCCAGCAGTTTATCCGGGGTAGTCTCGCACGAGCAGTACTTC. Amino acid sequence: CASSLSGVVSHEQYF.

This chain uses TRBV7-9 with TRBJ2-2; D possibly corresponds to TRBD1 (6 bases). Trimming shortened V by 6 bases and J by 4 bases, and 15 bases separated the two germline ends. The CDR3 runs 15 residues. In germline, CDR1 is SEHNR, CDR2 FQNEAQ (reference sequence). The CDR3 sequence: CASSLTGRVTGELFF. The CDR3 bases are TGTGCCAGCAGTCTCACAGGGCGGGTCACCGGGGAGCTGTTTTTT.

The chain combines TRBV21-1 with TRBJ2-7. TRBV21-1 is a pseudogene. The CDR3 spans 20 residues. The CDR3 sequence: CASSKVGPTDRDPPPHEQYF. The CDR3 DNA is TGTGCCAGCAGCAAAGTAGGTCCGACAGACCGGGATCCCCCACCCCACGAGCAGTACTTC.

The rearrangement uses TRBV14 and TRBJ2-2; 11 bases match TRBD2. Per germline, CDR1 SGHDN and CDR2 FVKESK. The trim removed 2 bases at V and 5 bases at J, leaving 1 base unmatched. CDR3 length equals 15 residues. In DNA, the CDR3 is TGTGCCAGCAGCCAAAGACTAGCGGGAACCGGGGAGCTGTTTTTT. Residues: CASSQRLAGTGELFF. The whole variable domain, filled in from reference TRBV14 and TRBJ2-2, reads EAGVTQFPSHSVIEKGQTVTLRCDPISGHDNLYWYRRVMGKEIKFLLHFVKESKQDESGMPNNRFLAERTGGTYSTLKVQPAELEDSGVYFCASSQRLAGTGELFFGEGSRLTVL.

The V gene is TRBV5-6, the J gene TRBJ2-5; tentative D call: TRBD2 (6 bases). The CDR3 covers 14 residues. CDR1 and CDR2 (germline): SGHDT, YYEEEE. V gave up 4 bases and J gave up 5 bases, with 15 bases separating them. In DNA form, the CDR3 reads TGTGCCAGCAGCCCCCTTGGTCGGGGGGAGACCCAGTACTTC. Protein product: CASSPLGRGETQYF.

V usage is TRBV30 and J usage is TRBJ2-5; D remains unclear. This CDR3 region has 13 residues. V lost 3 bases, J lost 5 bases, and 13 bases lay in between. CDR1 and CDR2 from the germline V gene are GTSNPN and SVGIG (reference sequence). CDR3 nucleotide sequence: TGTGCCTGGAGAACGGAACCGTATGAGACCCAGTACTTC. It translates to CAWRTEPYETQYF.

This chain connects TRBV29-1 to TRBJ2-2; D is ambiguous. The CDR3 is made up of 14 amino acids. Trimming stripped 1 base from V and 2 bases from J, with 8 bases between. Germline loops: CDR1 SQVTM, CDR2 ANQGSEA. The CDR3 region has the DNA TGCAGCGTTGAAGCACCAACCAACACCGGGGAGCTGTTTTTT. It yields the protein CSVEAPTNTGELFF.

This chain joins TRBV11-3 and TRBJ1-5, with D tentatively TRBD1 (6 bases). V shed 3 bases and J shed 4 bases, with 13 bases lying between them. This CDR3 spans 15 amino acids. The germline V gene encodes CDR1 SGHNT and CDR2 YENEEA. The DNA of the CDR3 is TGTGCCAGCAGCTTTCGGGGGGCGGTGAATCAGCCCCAGCATTTT. Translated, it gives CASSFRGAVNQPQHF. The entire variable domain, with the rest obtained from reference TRBV11-3 and TRBJ1-5, is as follows: EAGVVQSPRYKIIEKKQPVAFWCNPISGHNTLYWYLQNLGQGPELLIRYENEEAVDDSQLPKDRFSAERLKGVDSTLKIQPAELGDSAVYLCASSFRGAVNQPQHFGDGTRLSIL.

V and J are TRBV30 and TRBJ2-7, with D perhaps TRBD2 (6 bases). From germline, CDR1 is GTSNPN and CDR2 SVGIG (reference sequence). Trimming took off 3 bases at V and 3 bases at J, with 9 bases between the two ends. The CDR3 consists of 12 residues. The CDR3 nucleotides are TGTGCCTGGAGCCGGGGGTTCTACGAGCAGTACTTC. This codes for CAWSRGFYEQYF.

The J gene is TRBJ1-5, the V gene TRBV19; D gene unclear. Trimming took 5 bases from V and 5 from J, leaving 10 bases between them. This CDR3 contains 13 residues. Germline assignment: CDR1 LNHDA and CDR2 SQIVND (reference sequence). CDR3 loop: CASSPVSYQPQHF. In DNA, the CDR3 is TGTGCCAGTAGTCCCGTCTCCTATCAGCCCCAGCATTTT.

The chain recombines TRBV7-9 with TRBJ2-5; no definite D call. With 11 bases removed from V and 2 bases from J, the gap between germline ends came to 21 bases. Germline lookup yields CDR1 SEHNR and CDR2 FQNEAQ (reference sequence). This CDR3 has 15 residues. The CDR3 region has the DNA TGTGCCTCACAACCCCCCGCGGCAGTTCAAGAGACCCAGTACTTC. This translates into CASQPPAAVQETQYF.

This rearrangement joins TRBV6-5 to TRBJ1-2, with D unclear. The CDR3 extends over 13 amino acids. V shed 3 bases and J shed 5 bases, with 10 bases lying between them. Germline CDR1 and CDR2: MNHEY and SVGAGI. The CDR3 DNA reads TGTGCCAGCAGTTATTCACGGGAGTATGGCTACACCTTC. Its protein is CASSYSREYGYTF.

Within the sample, this clone is medium-sized (0.01 to 0.1%). The rearrangement joins TRBV18 to TRBJ1-1; D is perhaps TRBD1 (6 bases). Trimming stripped 1 base from V and 1 base from J, with 13 bases between. This CDR3 has 16 amino acids. CDR1 and CDR2 (germline): KGHSH, LQKENI. CDR3 loop: CASSPRGRGSNTEAFF. CDR3 in DNA: TGTGCCAGCTCACCACGTGGCAGGGGTTCGAACACTGAAGCTTTCTTT. Filled out from reference TRBV18 and TRBJ1-1, the complete variable domain reads NAGVMQNPRHLVRRRGQEARLRCSPMKGHSHVYWYRQLPEEGLKFMVYLQKENIIDESGMPKERFSAEFPKEGPSILRIQQVVRGDSAAYFCASSPRGRGSNTEAFFGQGTRLTVV.

The chain is built from TRBV13 and TRBJ1-1, with D possibly being TRBD1 (5 bases). The CDR3 totals 14 residues. CDR1 PRHDT and CDR2 FYEKMQ come from the germline V gene (reference sequence). Trimming took 3 bases from V and 1 from J, leaving 9 bases between them. Written as DNA, the CDR3 is TGTGCCAGCAGCTTTTGGGGGGGGAACACTGAAGCTTTCTTT. Amino acids: CASSFWGGNTEAFF. Combining the CDR3 with reference TRBV13 and TRBJ1-1 gives the whole variable domain AAGVIQSPRHLIKEKRETATLKCYPIPRHDTVYWYQQGPGQDPQFLISFYEKMQSDKGSIPDRFSAQQFSDYHSELNMSSLELGDSALYFCASSFWGGNTEAFFGQGTRLTVV.

The chain couples TRBV5-6 to TRBJ2-1; D could derive from TRBD1 or TRBD2 (5 bases each). CDR1 and CDR2 (germline): SGHDT, YYEEEE. Deletions cut 5 bases from V and 5 bases from J, with 11 bases between. This CDR3 contains 13 residues. As DNA, the CDR3 is TGTGCCAGCAGTTCCGGGACGGACAATGAGCAGTTCTTC. Residues: CASSSGTDNEQFF.

This clone was detected a few times. This sequence joins TRBV5-1 and TRBJ2-7; TRBD2 might be the D (7 bases). Between the trimmed V and J ends, which lost 2 bases and 6 bases, there was a span of 9 bases. Germline V gene data show CDR1 as SGHRS and CDR2 as YFSETQ. The CDR3 consists of 12 residues. CDR3 residues: CASSFAGAEQYF. CDR3 bases: TGCGCCAGCAGCTTCGCGGGGGCCGAGCAGTACTTC.

The genes are TRBV11-2 and TRBJ1-3; no firm D call. The V gene's germline CDR1 is SGHAT and CDR2 FQNNGV. Trimming took off 0 bases at V and 4 bases at J, with 10 bases between the two ends. The CDR3 extends over 15 amino acids. This CDR3 reads CASSLDLERGNTIYF. CDR3 coding DNA: TGTGCCAGCAGCTTAGATTTGGAGCGGGGAAACACCATATATTTT.